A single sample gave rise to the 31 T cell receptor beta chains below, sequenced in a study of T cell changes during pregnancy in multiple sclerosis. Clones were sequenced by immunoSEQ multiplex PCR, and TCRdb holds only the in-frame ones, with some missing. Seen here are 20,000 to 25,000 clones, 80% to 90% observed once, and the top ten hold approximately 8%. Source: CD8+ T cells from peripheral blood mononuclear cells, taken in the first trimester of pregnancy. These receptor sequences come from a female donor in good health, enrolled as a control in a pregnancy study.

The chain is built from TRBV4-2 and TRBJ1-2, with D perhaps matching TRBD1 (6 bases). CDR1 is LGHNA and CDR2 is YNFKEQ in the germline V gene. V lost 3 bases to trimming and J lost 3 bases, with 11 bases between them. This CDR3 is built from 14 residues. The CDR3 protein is CASSQSQGDYGYTF. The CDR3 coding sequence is TGTGCCAGCAGCCAGTCACAGGGTGACTATGGCTACACCTTC.

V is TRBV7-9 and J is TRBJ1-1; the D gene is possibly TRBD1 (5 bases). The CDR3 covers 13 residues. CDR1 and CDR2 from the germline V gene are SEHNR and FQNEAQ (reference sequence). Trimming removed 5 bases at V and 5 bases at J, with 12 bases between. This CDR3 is CASSPDTRTEAFF. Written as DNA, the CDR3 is TGTGCCAGCAGCCCGGACACGAGGACTGAAGCTTTCTTT.

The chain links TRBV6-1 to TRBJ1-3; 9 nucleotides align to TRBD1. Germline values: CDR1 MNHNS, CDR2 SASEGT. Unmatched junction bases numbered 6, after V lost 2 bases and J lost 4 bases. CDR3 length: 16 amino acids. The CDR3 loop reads CASSESEDRGGNTIYF. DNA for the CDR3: TGTGCCAGCAGTGAAAGCGAGGACAGGGGCGGAAACACCATATATTTT.

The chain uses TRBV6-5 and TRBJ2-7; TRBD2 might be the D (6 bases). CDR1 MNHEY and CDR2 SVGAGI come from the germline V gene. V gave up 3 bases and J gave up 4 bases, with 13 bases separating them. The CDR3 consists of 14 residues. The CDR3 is CASSYGGSLYEQYF. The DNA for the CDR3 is TGTGCCAGCAGTTATGGAGGGAGTTTGTACGAGCAGTACTTC.

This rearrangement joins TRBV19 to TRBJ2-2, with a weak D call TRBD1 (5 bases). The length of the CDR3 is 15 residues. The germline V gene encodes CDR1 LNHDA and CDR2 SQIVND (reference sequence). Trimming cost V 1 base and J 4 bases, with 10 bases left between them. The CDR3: CASSIVDSLTGELFF. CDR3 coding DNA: TGTGCCAGTAGTATAGTCGACAGCCTCACCGGGGAGCTGTTTTTT.

CDR3 sequence (DNA): TGTGCCAGCAGCTTAGCGTCTGGCCCAGTCAGAGGCTACACCTTC. Translating it yields CASSLASGPVRGYTF. The chain links TRBV7-9 to TRBJ1-2, with unresolved D. V dropped 0 bases and J dropped 8 bases, with 16 bases sitting between them. This CDR3 has 15 residues. CDR1 and CDR2 from the germline V gene are SEHNR and FQNEAQ (reference sequence). Using reference TRBV7-9 and TRBJ1-2 for the parts outside the CDR3, the full variable domain is DTGVSQNPRHKITKRGQNVTFRCDPISEHNRLYWYRQTLGQGPEFLTYFQNEAQLEKSRLLSDRFSAERPKGSFSTLEIQRTEQGDSAMYLCASSLASGPVRGYTFGSGTRLTVV.

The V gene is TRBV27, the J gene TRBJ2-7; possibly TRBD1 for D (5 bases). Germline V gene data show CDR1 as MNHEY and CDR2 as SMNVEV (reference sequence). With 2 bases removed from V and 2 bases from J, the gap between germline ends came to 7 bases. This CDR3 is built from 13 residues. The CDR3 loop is CASSLRRAYEQYF. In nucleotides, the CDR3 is TGTGCCAGCAGTTTACGCAGGGCCTACGAGCAGTACTTC.

This CDR3 is CASSTPVLMNTEAFF. DNA of the CDR3: TGTGCCAGCAGTACCCCAGTTCTGATGAACACTGAAGCTTTCTTT. V is TRBV28 and J is TRBJ1-1; D call uncertain. V was pared by 5 bases and J by 0 bases, with 13 bases between. Germline V gene sequence: CDR1 MDHEN, CDR2 SYDVKM. This CDR3 is 15 amino acids long.

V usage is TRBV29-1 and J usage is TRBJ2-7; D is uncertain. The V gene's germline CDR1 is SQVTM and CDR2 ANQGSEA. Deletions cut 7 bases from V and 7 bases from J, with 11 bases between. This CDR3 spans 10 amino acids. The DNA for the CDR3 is TGCAGCGCGGGTACGTGTGAGCAGTACTTC. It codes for CSAGTCEQYF.

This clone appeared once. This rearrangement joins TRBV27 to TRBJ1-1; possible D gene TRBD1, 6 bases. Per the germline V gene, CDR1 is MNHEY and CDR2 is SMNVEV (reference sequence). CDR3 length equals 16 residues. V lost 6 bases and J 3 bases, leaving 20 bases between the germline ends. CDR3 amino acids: CASSPPLGARDTEAFF. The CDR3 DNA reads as TGTGCCAGCAGCCCTCCCTTGGGGGCTAGAGACACTGAAGCTTTCTTT.

In DNA, the CDR3 is TGTGCCAGCAATCGAGGGACAGGGACCAACACTGAAGCTTTCTTT. This encodes CASNRGTGTNTEAFF. V is TRBV2 and J is TRBJ1-1; 9 nucleotides line up with TRBD1. The CDR3 length is 15 residues. Germline CDR1 and CDR2: SNHLY and FYNNEI. Trimming at V came to 7 bases and at J to 2 bases, leaving 8 bases not matched to a gene.

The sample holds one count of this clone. CDR3 loop: CASSLGDTDYGYTF. The CDR3 DNA reads as TGTGCCAGCAGCCTGGGCGACACGGACTATGGCTACACCTTC. The chain links TRBV7-9 to TRBJ1-2; D is undetermined. Between the trimmed V and J ends, which lost 5 bases and 3 bases, there was a span of 13 bases. CDR1 is SEHNR and CDR2 is FQNEAQ in the germline V gene (reference sequence). The CDR3 runs 14 residues.

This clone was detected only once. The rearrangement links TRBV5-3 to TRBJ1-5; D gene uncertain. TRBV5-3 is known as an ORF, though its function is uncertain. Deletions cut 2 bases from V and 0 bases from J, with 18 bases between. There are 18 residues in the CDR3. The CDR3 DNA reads TGTGCCAGAAGCTTATCAGGTCCCGACGCTTATAGCAATCAGCCCCAGCATTTT. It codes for CARSLSGPDAYSNQPQHF.

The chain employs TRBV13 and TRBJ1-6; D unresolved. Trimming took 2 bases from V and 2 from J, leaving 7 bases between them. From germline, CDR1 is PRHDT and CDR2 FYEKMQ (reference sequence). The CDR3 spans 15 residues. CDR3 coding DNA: TGTGCCAGCAGCTTATGGCCAGCCTATAATTCACCCCTCCACTTT. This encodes CASSLWPAYNSPLHF.

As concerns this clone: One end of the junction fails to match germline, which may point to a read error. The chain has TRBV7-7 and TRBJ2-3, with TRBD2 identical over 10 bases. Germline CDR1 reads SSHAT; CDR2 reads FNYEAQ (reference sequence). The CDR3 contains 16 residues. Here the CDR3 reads CASSFSLAGDTDTQYF. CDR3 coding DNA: TGTGCTAGCAGCTTCTCGCTAGCGGGGGACACAGATACGCAGTATTTT.

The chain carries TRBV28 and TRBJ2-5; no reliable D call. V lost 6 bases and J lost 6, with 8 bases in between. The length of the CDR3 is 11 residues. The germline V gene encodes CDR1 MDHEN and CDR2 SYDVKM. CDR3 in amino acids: CASSTHKTQYF. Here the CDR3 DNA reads TGTGCCAGCAGCACCCACAAGACCCAGTACTTC.

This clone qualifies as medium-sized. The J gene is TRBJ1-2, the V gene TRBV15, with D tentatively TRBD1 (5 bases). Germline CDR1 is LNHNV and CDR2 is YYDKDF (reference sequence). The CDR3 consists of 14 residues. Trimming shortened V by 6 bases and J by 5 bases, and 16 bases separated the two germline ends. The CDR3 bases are TGTGCCACCAGAGGGGCCGCGGACCCGTATGGCTACACCTTC. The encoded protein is CATRGAADPYGYTF.

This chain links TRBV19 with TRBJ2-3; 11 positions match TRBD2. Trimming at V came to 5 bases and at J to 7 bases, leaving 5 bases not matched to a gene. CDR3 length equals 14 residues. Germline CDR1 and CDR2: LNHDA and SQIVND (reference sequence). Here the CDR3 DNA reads TGTGCCAGTAGTGGGACTAGCGGCCTGTATACGCAGTATTTT. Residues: CASSGTSGLYTQYF.

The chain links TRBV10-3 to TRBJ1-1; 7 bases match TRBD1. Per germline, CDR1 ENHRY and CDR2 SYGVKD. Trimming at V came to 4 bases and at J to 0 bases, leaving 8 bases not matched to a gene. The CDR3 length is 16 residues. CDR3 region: CAISGRPGQLNTEAFF. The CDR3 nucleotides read TGTGCCATCAGTGGACGACCGGGACAGTTGAACACTGAAGCTTTCTTT.

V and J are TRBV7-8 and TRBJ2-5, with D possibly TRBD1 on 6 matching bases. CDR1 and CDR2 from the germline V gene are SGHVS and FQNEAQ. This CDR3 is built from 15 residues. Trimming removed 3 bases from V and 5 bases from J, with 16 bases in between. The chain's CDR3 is CASSFGGIKEETQYF. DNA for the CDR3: TGTGCCAGCAGCTTTGGGGGCATAAAGGAGGAGACCCAGTACTTC.

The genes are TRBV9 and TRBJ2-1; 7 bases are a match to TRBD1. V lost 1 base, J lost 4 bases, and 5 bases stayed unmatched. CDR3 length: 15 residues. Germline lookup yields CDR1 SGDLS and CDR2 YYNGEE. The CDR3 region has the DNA TGTGCCAGCAGCGTATCAGGGGGAACTTACAATGAGCAGTTCTTC. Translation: CASSVSGGTYNEQFF.

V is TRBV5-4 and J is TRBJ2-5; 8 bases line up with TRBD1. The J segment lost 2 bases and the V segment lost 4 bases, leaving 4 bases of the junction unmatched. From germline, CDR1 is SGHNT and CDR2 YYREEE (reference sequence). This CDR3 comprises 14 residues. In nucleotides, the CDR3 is TGTGCCAGCAGCATCGGACAGGGACAAGAGACCCAGTACTTC. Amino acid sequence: CASSIGQGQETQYF. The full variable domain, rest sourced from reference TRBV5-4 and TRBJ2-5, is ETGVTQSPTHLIKTRGQQVTLRCSSQSGHNTVSWYQQALGQGPQFIFQYYREEENGRGNFPPRFSGLQFPNYSSELNVNALELDDSALYLCASSIGQGQETQYFGPGTRLLVL.

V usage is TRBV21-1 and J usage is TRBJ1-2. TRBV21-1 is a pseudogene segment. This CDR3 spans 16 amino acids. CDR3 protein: CASSTRDSKNPRGYTF. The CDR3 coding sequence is TGTGCCAGCAGCACCCGGGACTCCAAGAACCCCCGCGGCTACACCTTC.

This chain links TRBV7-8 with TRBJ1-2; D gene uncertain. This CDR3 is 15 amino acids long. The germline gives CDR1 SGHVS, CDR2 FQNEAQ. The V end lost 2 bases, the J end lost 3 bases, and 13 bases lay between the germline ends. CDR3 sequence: CASSLFLERDYGYTF. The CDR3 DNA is TGTGCCAGCAGCTTATTTCTAGAGAGGGACTATGGCTACACCTTC.

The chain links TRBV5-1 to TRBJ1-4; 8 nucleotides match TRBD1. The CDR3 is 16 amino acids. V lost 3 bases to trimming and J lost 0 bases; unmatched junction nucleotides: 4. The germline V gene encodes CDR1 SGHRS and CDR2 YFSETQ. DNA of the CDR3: TGCGCCAGCAGCTGGACAGGGAATCCAACTAATGAAAAACTGTTTTTT. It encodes CASSWTGNPTNEKLFF.

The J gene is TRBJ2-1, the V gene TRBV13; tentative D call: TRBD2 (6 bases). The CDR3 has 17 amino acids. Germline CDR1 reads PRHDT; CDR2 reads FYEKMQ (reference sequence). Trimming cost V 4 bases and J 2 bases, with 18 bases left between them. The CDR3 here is CASSSRLEGLTYNEQFF. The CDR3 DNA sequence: TGTGCCAGCAGCTCGCGACTAGAGGGGCTCACCTACAATGAGCAGTTCTTC.

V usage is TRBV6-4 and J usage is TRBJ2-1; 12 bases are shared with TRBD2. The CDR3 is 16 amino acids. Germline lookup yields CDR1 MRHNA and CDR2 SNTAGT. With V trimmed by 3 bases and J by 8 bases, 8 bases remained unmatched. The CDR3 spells CASSESTSGGGDEQFF. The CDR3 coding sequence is TGTGCCAGCAGTGAATCGACTAGCGGGGGCGGGGATGAGCAGTTCTTC.

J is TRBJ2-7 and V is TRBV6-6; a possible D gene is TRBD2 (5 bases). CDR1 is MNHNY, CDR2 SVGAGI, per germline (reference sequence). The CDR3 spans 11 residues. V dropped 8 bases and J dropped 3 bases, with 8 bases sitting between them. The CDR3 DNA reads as TGTGCCAGCCTCCGGGGCTACGAGCAGTACTTC. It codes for CASLRGYEQYF.

The CDR3 bases are TGTGCCAGCAGCTTCGAGGGGGCGGGTGAAAAACTGTTTTTT. Protein sequence: CASSFEGAGEKLFF. The genes are TRBV7-9 and TRBJ1-4; 7 nucleotides match TRBD1. This CDR3 contains 14 residues. Germline trimming cut 3 bases from V and 7 bases from J; bases unmatched to any gene: 5. CDR1 and CDR2 (germline): SEHNR, FQNEAQ (reference sequence).

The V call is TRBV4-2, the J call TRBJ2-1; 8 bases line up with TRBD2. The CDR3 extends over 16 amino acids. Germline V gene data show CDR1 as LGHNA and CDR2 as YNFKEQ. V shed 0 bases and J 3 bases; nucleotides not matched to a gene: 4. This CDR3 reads CASSQEPSGGYNEQFF. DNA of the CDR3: TGTGCCAGCAGCCAAGAGCCAAGCGGGGGCTACAATGAGCAGTTCTTC.

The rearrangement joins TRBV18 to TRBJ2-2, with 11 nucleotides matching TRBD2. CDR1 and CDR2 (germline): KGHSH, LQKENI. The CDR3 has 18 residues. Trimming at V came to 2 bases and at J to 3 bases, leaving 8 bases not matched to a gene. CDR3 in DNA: TGTGCCAGCTCACCAATCCCTAGCGGGGGGCCTTACACCGGGGAGCTGTTTTTT. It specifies CASSPIPSGGPYTGELFF.